This T cell receptor (beta chain) was observed in a study of blood T cell repertoires in COVID-19. Across the study: Acute and convalescent COVID-19 samples came from the United States, Italy and Spain. PBMCs, B-cell-depleted T cells, or T cells were the source of the cDNA or gDNA that made up the material.

From germline, CDR1 is SGHAT and CDR2 FQNNGV. Trimming removed 3 bases at V and 1 base at J, with 9 bases between. The CDR3 is 14 amino acids. In the source study's methods: For nucleated cells, counts were estimated from reference gene primer amplification. Only in-frame clones appear in the TCRdb table, and some are missing; sequencing was by immunoSEQ multiplex PCR. V and J calls and clone size are those listed in that table; D and trimming were worked out from the DNA. This sample has 100,000 or so clones; 70% to 90% occur once, and the top ten carry over 10%. Sample: peripheral blood. This sequence originates from a human donor in a cohort sampled during active COVID-19. V usage is TRBV11-2 and J usage is TRBJ1-1, with D perhaps TRBD1 (6 bases). The chain's CDR3 is CASSFGQKNTEAFF. DNA for the CDR3: TGTGCCAGCAGCTTCGGACAGAAGAACACTGAAGCTTTCTTT.